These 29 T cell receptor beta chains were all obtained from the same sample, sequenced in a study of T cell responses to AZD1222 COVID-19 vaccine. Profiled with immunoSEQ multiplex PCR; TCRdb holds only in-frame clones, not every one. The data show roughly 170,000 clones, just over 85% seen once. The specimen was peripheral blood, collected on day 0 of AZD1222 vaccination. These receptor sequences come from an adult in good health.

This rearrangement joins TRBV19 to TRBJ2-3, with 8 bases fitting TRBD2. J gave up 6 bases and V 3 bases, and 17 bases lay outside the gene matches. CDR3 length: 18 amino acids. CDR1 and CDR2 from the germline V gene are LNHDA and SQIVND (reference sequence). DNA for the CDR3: TGTGCCAGTAGTATCAGGAGCGGGGGACAATACTCACCGGATACGCAGTATTTT. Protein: CASSIRSGGQYSPDTQYF.

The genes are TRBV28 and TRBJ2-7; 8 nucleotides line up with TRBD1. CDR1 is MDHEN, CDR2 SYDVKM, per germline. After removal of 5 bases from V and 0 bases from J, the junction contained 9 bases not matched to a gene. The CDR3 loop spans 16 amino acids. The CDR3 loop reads CASSHRRGRSSYEQYF. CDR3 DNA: TGTGCCAGCAGTCATCGCAGGGGGCGAAGCTCCTACGAGCAGTACTTC.

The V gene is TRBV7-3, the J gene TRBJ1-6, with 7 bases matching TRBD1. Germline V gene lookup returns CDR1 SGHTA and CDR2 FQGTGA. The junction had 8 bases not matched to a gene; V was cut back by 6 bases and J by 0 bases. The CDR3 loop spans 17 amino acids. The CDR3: CASSQTGAPSYNSPLHF. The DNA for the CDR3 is TGTGCCAGCAGTCAAACAGGGGCCCCCTCCTATAATTCACCCCTCCACTTT.

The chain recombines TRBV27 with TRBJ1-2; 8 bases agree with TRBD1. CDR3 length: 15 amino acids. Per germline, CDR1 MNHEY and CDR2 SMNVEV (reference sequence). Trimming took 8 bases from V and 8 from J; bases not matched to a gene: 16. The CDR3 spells CASGERTGSTVGYTF. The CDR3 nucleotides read TGTGCCAGCGGGGAAAGGACAGGGTCTACTGTCGGCTACACCTTC.

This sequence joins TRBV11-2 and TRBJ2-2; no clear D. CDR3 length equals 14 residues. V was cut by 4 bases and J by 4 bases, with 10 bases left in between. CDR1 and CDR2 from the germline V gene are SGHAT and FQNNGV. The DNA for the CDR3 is TGTGCCAGCAGCTCCATGCGGATCACCGGGGAGCTGTTTTTT. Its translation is CASSSMRITGELFF.

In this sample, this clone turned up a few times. The CDR3 is CASNGLAGANEQYF. DNA of the CDR3: TGCGCCAGCAACGGACTAGCGGGGGCAAACGAGCAGTACTTC. V and J are TRBV5-1 and TRBJ2-7, with 13 bases matching TRBD2. The CDR3 length is 14 residues. Germline CDR1 SGHRS, CDR2 YFSETQ. The V gene end was trimmed by 6 bases and the J gene end by 5 bases; junction bases not matched to a gene: 5.

The chain's CDR3 is CASPSSRFTEAFF. The CDR3 DNA reads as TGTGCCAGCCCCTCGAGCAGGTTCACTGAAGCTTTCTTT. The chain uses TRBV6-5 and TRBJ1-1; D is unclear. The CDR3 runs to 13 residues. V gave up 8 bases and J gave up 4 bases, with 14 bases separating them. Germline assignment: CDR1 MNHEY and CDR2 SVGAGI.

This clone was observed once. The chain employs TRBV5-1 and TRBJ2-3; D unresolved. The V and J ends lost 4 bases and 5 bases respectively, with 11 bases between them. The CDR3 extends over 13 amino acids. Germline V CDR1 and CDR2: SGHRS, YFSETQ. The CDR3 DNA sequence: TGCGCCAGCAGCAGCCTAGAAAAAGATACGCAGTATTTT. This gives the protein CASSSLEKDTQYF.

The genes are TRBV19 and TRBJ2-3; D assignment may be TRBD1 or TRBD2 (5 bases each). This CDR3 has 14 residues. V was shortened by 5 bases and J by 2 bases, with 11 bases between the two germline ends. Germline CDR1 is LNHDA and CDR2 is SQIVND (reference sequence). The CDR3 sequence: CASSPRDDTDTQYF. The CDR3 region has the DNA TGTGCCAGTAGTCCCCGGGACGACACAGATACGCAGTATTTT. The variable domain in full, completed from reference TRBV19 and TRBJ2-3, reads DGGITQSPKYLFRKEGQNVTLSCEQNLNHDAMYWYRQDPGQGLRLIYYSQIVNDFQKGDIAEGYSVSREKKESFPLTVTSAQKNPTAFYLCASSPRDDTDTQYFGPGTRLTVL.

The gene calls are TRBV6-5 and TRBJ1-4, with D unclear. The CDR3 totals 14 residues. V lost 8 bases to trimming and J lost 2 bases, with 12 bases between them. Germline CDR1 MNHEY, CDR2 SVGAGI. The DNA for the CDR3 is TGTGCCAGCCAGAGGTCCGGCACTAATGAAAAACTGTTTTTT. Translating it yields CASQRSGTNEKLFF.

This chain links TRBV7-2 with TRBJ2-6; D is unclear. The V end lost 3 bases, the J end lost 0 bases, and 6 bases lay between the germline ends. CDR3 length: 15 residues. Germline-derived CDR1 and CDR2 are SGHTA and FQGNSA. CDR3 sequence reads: CASSLRSSGANVLTF. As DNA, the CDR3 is TGTGCCAGCAGCTTGCGGTCCTCTGGGGCCAACGTCCTGACTTTC.

CDR3 sequence reads: CASSLGATTYNEQFF. CDR3 nucleotides: TGCGCCAGCAGCTTGGGGGCTACTACGTACAATGAGCAGTTCTTC. This chain connects TRBV5-1 to TRBJ2-1; D remains ambiguous. Deletions cut 0 bases from V and 4 bases from J, with 11 bases between. This CDR3 contains 15 residues. Per germline, CDR1 SGHRS and CDR2 YFSETQ.

CDR3 nucleotide sequence: TGTGCAACCAATATTGGGGGGCTCGGCTACACCTTC. Its protein product is CATNIGGLGYTF. The rearrangement uses TRBV12-3 or TRBV12-4 and TRBJ1-2; the D gene is possibly TRBD1 (6 bases). The CDR3 loop spans 12 amino acids.

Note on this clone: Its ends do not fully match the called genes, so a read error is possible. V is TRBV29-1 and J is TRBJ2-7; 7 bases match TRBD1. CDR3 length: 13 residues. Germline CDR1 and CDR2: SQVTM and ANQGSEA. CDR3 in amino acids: CSVEGTGAYEQYF. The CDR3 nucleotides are TGCAGCGTCGAAGGCACAGGGGCCTACGAGCAGTACTTC.

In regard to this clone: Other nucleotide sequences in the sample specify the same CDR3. CDR3 loop: CASSFPNSNQPQHF. As DNA, the CDR3 is TGTGCCAGCAGTTTCCCCAACAGTAATCAGCCCCAGCATTTT. The genes are TRBV28 and TRBJ1-5; D remains unclear. Germline-derived CDR1 and CDR2 are MDHEN and SYDVKM. The CDR3 length is 14 residues. The ends were cut back, 3 bases at V and 4 bases at J, with 10 bases in the middle.

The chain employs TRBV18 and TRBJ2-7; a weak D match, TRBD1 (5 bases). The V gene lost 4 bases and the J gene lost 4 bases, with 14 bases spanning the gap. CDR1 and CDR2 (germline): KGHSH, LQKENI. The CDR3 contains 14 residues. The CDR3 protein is CASSRVSGPYEQYF. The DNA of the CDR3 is TGTGCCAGCTCACGGGTCTCAGGGCCTTACGAGCAGTACTTC.

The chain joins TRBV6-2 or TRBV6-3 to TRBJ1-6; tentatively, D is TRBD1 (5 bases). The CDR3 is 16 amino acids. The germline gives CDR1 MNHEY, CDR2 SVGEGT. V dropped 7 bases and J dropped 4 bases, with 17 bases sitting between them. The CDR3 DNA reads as TGTGCCAGCACCCCCGAGGGGAGGACTTATAATTCACCCCTCCACTTT. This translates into CASTPEGRTYNSPLHF.

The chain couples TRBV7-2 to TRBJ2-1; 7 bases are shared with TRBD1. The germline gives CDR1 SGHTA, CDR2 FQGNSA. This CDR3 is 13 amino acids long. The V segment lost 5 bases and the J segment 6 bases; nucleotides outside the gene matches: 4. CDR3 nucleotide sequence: TGTGCCAGCAGCCTGGGACAGATCAATGAGCAGTTCTTC. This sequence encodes CASSLGQINEQFF.

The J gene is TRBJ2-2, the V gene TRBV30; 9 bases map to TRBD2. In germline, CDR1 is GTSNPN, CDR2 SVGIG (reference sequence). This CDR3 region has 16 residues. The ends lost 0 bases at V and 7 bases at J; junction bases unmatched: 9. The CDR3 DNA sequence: TGTGCCTGGAGTGTACTTGCGGGAGGGCCCGGCGGGGAGCTGTTTTTT. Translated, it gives CAWSVLAGGPGGELFF.

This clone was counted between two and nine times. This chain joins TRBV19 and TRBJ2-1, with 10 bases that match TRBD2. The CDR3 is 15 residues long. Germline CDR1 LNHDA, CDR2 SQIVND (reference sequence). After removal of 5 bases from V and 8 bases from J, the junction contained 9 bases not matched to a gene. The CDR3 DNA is TGTGCCAGTAGTCCTTTGGGACTAGCGTCGGATGAGCAGTTCTTC. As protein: CASSPLGLASDEQFF.

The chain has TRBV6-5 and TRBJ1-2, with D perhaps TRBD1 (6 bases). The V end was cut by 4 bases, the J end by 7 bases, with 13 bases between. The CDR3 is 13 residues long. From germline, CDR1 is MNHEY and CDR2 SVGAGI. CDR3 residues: CASSSGTKGGYTF. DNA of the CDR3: TGTGCCAGCAGTTCCGGGACAAAAGGTGGCTACACCTTC.

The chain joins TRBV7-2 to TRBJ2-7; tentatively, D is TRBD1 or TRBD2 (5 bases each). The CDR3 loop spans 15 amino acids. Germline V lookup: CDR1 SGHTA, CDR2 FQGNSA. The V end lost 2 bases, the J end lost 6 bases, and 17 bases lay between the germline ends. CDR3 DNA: TGTGCCAGCAGCTTAAGACCGGGGCTCGCGGGCGAGCAGTACTTC. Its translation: CASSLRPGLAGEQYF.

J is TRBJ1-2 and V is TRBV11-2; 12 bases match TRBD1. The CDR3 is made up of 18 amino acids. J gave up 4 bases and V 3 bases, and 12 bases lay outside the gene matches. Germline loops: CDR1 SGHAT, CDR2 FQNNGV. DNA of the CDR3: TGTGCCAGCAGCTTTGGTTTGGGACAGGGGGCTGAAGGCTATGGCTACACCTTC. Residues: CASSFGLGQGAEGYGYTF.

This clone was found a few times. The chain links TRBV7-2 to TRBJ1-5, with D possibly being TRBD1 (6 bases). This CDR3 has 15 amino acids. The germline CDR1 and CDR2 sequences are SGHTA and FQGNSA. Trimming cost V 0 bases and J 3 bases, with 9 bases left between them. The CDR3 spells CASSLAVGHNQPQHF. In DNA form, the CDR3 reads TGTGCCAGCAGCTTAGCGGTGGGACACAATCAGCCCCAGCATTTT.

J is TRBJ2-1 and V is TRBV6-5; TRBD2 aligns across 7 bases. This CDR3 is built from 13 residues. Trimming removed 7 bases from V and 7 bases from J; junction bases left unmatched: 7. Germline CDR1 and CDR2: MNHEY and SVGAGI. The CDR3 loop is CASTAGVGNEQFF. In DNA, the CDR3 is TGTGCCAGCACCGCGGGAGTGGGGAATGAGCAGTTCTTC.

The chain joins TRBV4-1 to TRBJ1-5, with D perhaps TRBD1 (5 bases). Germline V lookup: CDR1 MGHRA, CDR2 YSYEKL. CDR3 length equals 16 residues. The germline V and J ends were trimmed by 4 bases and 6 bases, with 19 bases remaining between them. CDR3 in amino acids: CASSPGPVQAGQPQHF. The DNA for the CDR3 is TGCGCCAGCAGCCCAGGACCCGTACAGGCGGGTCAGCCCCAGCATTTT.

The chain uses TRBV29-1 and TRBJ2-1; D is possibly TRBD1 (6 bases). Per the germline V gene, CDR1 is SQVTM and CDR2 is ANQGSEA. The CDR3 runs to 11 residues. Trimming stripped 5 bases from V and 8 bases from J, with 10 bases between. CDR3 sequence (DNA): TGCAGCGTTTCAGGGGTGGATGAGCAGTTCTTC. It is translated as CSVSGVDEQFF.

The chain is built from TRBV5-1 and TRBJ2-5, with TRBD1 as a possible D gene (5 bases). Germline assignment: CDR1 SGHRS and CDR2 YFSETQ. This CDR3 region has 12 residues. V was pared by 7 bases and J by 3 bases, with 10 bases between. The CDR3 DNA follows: TGCGCCAGCGGGATCAGGGAAGAGACCCAGTACTTC. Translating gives CASGIREETQYF.

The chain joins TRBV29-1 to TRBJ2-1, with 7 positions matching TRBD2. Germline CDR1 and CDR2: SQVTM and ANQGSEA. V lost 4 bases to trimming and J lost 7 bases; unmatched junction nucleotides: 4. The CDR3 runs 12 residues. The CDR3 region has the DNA TGCAGCGTTGGGGGGGGGAGTAATGAGCAGTTCTTC. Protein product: CSVGGGSNEQFF.